The T cell receptor beta chain under discussion was sequenced for a study of blood T cell repertoires in COVID-19. Across the whole study: From the United States, Italy and Spain came samples of acute and convalescent COVID-19.

Per the original data handling: Amplification with reference gene primers provided the estimates of nucleated cell counts. This table comes from immunoSEQ multiplex PCR, and its TCRdb copy is limited to in-frame clones, with some not included. V and J calls plus clone size are reproduced from that table; the DNA served to infer D and trimming. The data show over 100,000 clones, with more than 85% seen just once and around 4.5% held by the top ten. Looked up from germline, CDR1 is SEHNR and CDR2 is FQNEAQ (reference sequence). V lost 1 base, J lost 1 base, and 10 bases lay in between. This CDR3 region has 15 residues.

The rearrangement uses TRBV7-9 and TRBJ1-1; D unresolved. The source material was peripheral blood. The clonotype comes from a man aged 60 to 69 with COVID-19, enrolled during active disease. The CDR3 spells CASSLGEGENTEAFF. For the CDR3, the DNA is TGTGCCAGCAGCTTAGGCGAGGGCGAGAACACTGAAGCTTTCTTT.